Listed below are T cell receptor beta chains from one sample, sequenced in a study of cytomegalovirus exposure and HLA in healthy donors. Some clones are missing from TCRdb's copy, which holds only in-frame ones; the method was immunoSEQ multiplex PCR. Altogether 90,000 to 140,000 clones are present, 69% being singletons, with the ten largest covering more than 2.5%. Specimen: PBMCs. These receptors came from a young man in good health and CMV-seronegative. The CDR3 runs from the conserved cysteine through the conserved F or W. A D gene is named only where the DNA matches it firmly. A row's size may be missing; if present it is once, few, many or a size class.

>TRBV4-3|NA|TRBJ2-7|once
CASSQGFHGYEQYF
TGCGCCAGCAGCCAAGGATTCCACGGCTACGAGCAGTACTTC
>TRBV10-3|NA|TRBJ2-6|NA
CAISSGEGANVLTF
TGTGCCATCAGTTCAGGGGAAGGGGCCAACGTCCTGACTTTC
>TRBV15|NA|TRBJ1-5|NA
CATSRDSGPAGPQHF
TGTGCCACCAGCAGAGATTCAGGGCCCGCAGGGCCCCAGCATTTT
>TRBV11-3|NA|TRBJ1-3|NA
CASSLVPPTGPSGNTIYF
TGTGCCAGCAGCTTAGTTCCTCCGACAGGCCCCTCTGGAAACACCATATATTTT
>TRBV19|TRBD1|TRBJ1-5|NA
CASSIWDSRGPQHF
TGTGCCAGTAGTATTTGGGACAGCCGCGGGCCCCAGCATTTT
>TRBV5-6|NA|TRBJ2-7|NA
CASSHGHSYEQYF
TGTGCCAGCAGCCATGGACATTCCTACGAGCAGTACTTC
>TRBV29-1|NA|TRBJ1-3|NA
CSVGGGATGNTIYF
TGCAGCGTTGGGGGTGGGGCAACTGGAAACACCATATATTTT
>TRBV5-1|TRBD1|TRBJ2-1|NA
CASSLARGTGLNNEQFF
TGCGCCAGCAGCTTGGCCCGCGGGACAGGGCTAAACAATGAGCAGTTCTTC
>TRBV6-6|TRBD1|TRBJ1-5|NA
CASSYEGALNQPQHF
TGTGCCAGCAGTTACGAGGGGGCGCTTAATCAGCCCCAGCATTTT
>TRBV6-1|NA|TRBJ1-5|NA
CASSEGQGIYSNQPQHF
TGTGCCAGCAGTGAGGGTCAGGGAATTTATAGCAATCAGCCCCAGCATTTT
>TRBV4-2|NA|TRBJ2-1|once
CASSQDFRNEQFF
TGTGCCAGCAGCCAAGATTTCCGGAATGAGCAGTTCTTC
>TRBV2|TRBD1|TRBJ1-5|NA
CASGSGTASNQPQHF
TGTGCCAGCGGCAGTGGGACAGCTAGCAATCAGCCCCAGCATTTT
>TRBV7-3|NA|TRBJ1-1|NA
CASSPDPTGTEAFF
TGTGCCAGCAGCCCCGACCCCACGGGGACTGAAGCTTTCTTT
>TRBV5-4|NA|TRBJ2-3|NA
CASSLAPDTQYF
TGTGCCAGCAGCCTAGCCCCAGATACGCAGTATTTT
>TRBV6-6|TRBD1|TRBJ1-2|few
CAGRPGTVAFHGYTF
TGTGCCGGCCGACCCGGGACAGTTGCGTTCCATGGCTACACCTTC
>TRBV6-5|NA|TRBJ2-4|few
CASSSSLDSKNIQYF
TGTGCCAGCAGTTCCTCCCTGGACAGTAAAAACATTCAGTACTTC
>TRBV4-3|NA|TRBJ2-7|few
CASSQRTGEGYEQYF
TGCGCCAGCAGCCAAAGAACGGGAGAGGGCTACGAGCAGTACTTC
>TRBV7-8|NA|TRBJ2-7|few
CASSFRAGHSYEQYF
TGTGCCAGCAGCTTTCGAGCGGGCCACTCCTACGAGCAGTACTTC
>TRBV27|NA|TRBJ1-5|NA
CASSIGQSNQPQHF
TGTGCCAGCAGTATCGGACAGTCCAATCAGCCCCAGCATTTT
>TRBV9|NA|TRBJ1-2|NA
CASSVGQKYGYTF
TGTGCCAGCAGCGTAGGACAGAAATATGGCTACACCTTC
>TRBV11-3|TRBD1|TRBJ1-6|NA
CASSFRTGQNSPLHF
TGTGCCAGCAGCTTTCGGACAGGGCAAAATTCACCCCTCCACTTT
>TRBV5-5|TRBD1|TRBJ2-3|NA
CASSFTGANTDTQYF
TGTGCCAGCAGTTTCACAGGGGCCAACACAGATACGCAGTATTTT
>TRBV28|TRBD1|TRBJ2-5|NA
CASSGDRNQETQYF
TGTGCCAGCAGTGGGGACAGGAACCAAGAGACCCAGTACTTC
>TRBV15|NA|TRBJ2-2|NA
CATGGGLTGELFF
TGTGCCACTGGGGGGGGGCTAACCGGGGAGCTGTTTTTT